This TCR beta chain was identified during a study of persistence of HIV-infected CD4 T cells. Whole-study context: Isolated cells were CMV- and HIV-1 Gag-responding CD4+ T cells.

Between the trimmed V and J ends, which lost 2 bases and 8 bases, there was a span of 9 bases. Germline V gene lookup returns CDR1 LGHDT and CDR2 YNNKEL (reference sequence). The CDR3 contains 13 residues. This clone has more than one count but fewer than ten. Its matching antigen is unknown. This was the immunoSEQ version 4 assay in survey mode. Each sample used up to about 1 ug genomic DNA diluted to approximately 9 ng/uL. Clones were sequenced by immunoSEQ multiplex PCR, and TCRdb holds only the in-frame ones, with some missing. This sample has 35,000 to 40,000 clones, with over 80% found just once. The stimulus was lysate of CMV-infected fibroblasts, approximately 9.6 ug/mL. Sorted nonresponding memory CD4+ T cells were CD40L-negative, CD69-negative, CD45RO-high.

Sample: CD4+ T cells sorted from PBMCs after roughly 18-hour stimulation, taken from a patient who received antiretroviral therapy. The gene calls are TRBV3-1 (or the pseudogene TRBV3-2) and TRBJ1-4; D call uncertain. The receptor was derived from an adult man with HIV who was CMV-seropositive. The DNA of the CDR3 is TGTGCCAGCAGCCAAAGAATTACCGAAAAACTGTTTTTT. It yields the protein CASSQRITEKLFF.